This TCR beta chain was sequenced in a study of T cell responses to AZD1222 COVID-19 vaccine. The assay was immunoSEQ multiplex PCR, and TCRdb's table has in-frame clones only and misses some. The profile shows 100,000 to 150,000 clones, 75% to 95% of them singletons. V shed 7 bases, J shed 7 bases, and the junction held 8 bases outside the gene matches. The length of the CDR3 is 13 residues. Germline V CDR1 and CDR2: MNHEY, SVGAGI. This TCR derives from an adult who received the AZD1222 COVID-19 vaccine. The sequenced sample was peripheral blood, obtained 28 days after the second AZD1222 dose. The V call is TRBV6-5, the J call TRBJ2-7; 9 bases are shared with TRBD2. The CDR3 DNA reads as TGTGCCAGCAAGTTTCTAGCGGGGACTGAGCAGTACGTC. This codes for CASKFLAGTEQYV.